The 23 T cell receptor beta chains below all came from one sample that was sequenced in a study of T cell responses to AZD1222 COVID-19 vaccine. The assay was immunoSEQ multiplex PCR, and TCRdb's table has in-frame clones only and misses some. The profile shows over 60,000 clones, more than 75% of them singletons. The sample in question was peripheral blood, obtained on day 0 of AZD1222 vaccination. The source of these receptors is an adult in good health.

The chain links TRBV19 to TRBJ1-1, with TRBD1 as a possible D gene (5 bases). This CDR3 contains 14 residues. V gave up 1 base and J gave up 0 bases, with 6 bases separating them. Per the germline V gene, CDR1 is LNHDA and CDR2 is SQIVND (reference sequence). The CDR3 sequence: CASSIGQLNTEAFF. Here the CDR3 DNA reads TGTGCCAGTAGTATAGGACAGCTGAACACTGAAGCTTTCTTT.

The genes are TRBV14 and TRBJ2-4; D gene uncertain. The germline CDR1 and CDR2 sequences are SGHDN and FVKESK. V gave up 0 bases and J gave up 13 bases, with 10 bases separating them. This CDR3 is 12 amino acids long. CDR3: CASSQDRYVQYF. As DNA, the CDR3 is TGTGCCAGCAGCCAAGACCGGTACGTGCAGTACTTC.

V usage is TRBV10-1 and J usage is TRBJ1-6; a weak D match, TRBD1 (5 bases). Germline V gene lookup returns CDR1 WNHNN and CDR2 SYGVQD (reference sequence). The length of the CDR3 is 14 residues. The germline V and J ends were trimmed by 2 bases and 7 bases, with 9 bases remaining between them. The CDR3 DNA is TGCGCCAGCAGTGAGGCTGGGGCAAATTCACCCCTCCACTTT. Protein product: CASSEAGANSPLHF.

In the case of this clone: Other nucleotide sequences in the sample specify the same CDR3. The chain is built from TRBV11-3 and TRBJ2-2; D is uncertain. The CDR3 covers 14 residues. V was clipped by 5 bases and J by 4 bases, with 11 bases between them. Per germline, CDR1 SGHNT and CDR2 YENEEA. CDR3 in DNA: TGTGCCAGCAGCCCGCAAGGATCCACCGGGGAGCTGTTTTTT. Translation gives CASSPQGSTGELFF.

This clone came up once. The V call is TRBV10-3, the J call TRBJ1-1, with D tentatively TRBD1 (6 bases). V shed 8 bases and J shed 3 bases, with 16 bases lying between them. This CDR3 contains 14 residues. Germline V lookup: CDR1 ENHRY, CDR2 SYGVKD. CDR3 nucleotide sequence: TGTGCCATCGGCCGACAGGCGAGGGACACTGAAGCTTTCTTT. Translation gives CAIGRQARDTEAFF.

This chain links TRBV3-1 (or the pseudogene TRBV3-2) with TRBJ1-6, with no clear D. Trimming removed 8 bases from V and 9 bases from J, with 11 bases in between. This CDR3 comprises 12 residues. Germline-derived CDR1 and CDR2 are LGHDT and YNNKEL (reference sequence). The CDR3 reads CASGREGSPLHF. The DNA for the CDR3 is TGTGCCAGCGGGAGGGAGGGTTCACCCCTCCACTTT.

The V and J genes are TRBV2 and TRBJ1-1; D is unclear. The germline V gene has CDR1 SNHLY and CDR2 FYNNEI. Trimming left V 0 bases short and J 10 bases short, with 12 bases between. The CDR3 has 13 amino acids. The CDR3 DNA follows: TGTGCCAGCAGTGAAGCAGGTAGTATAGGAGCTTTCTTT. As protein: CASSEAGSIGAFF.

J is TRBJ1-6 and V is TRBV7-9; D not resolved. V gave up 0 bases and J gave up 9 bases, with 6 bases separating them. This CDR3 comprises 13 residues. Germline V gene data show CDR1 as SEHNR and CDR2 as FQNEAQ (reference sequence). The CDR3 reads CASSLAQLSPLHF. For the CDR3, the DNA is TGTGCCAGCAGCTTAGCCCAGCTTTCACCCCTCCACTTT.

The sample holds one count of this clone. The V call is TRBV5-6, the J call TRBJ1-4; D is unclear. V was shortened by 4 bases and J by 5 bases, with 15 bases between the two germline ends. The CDR3 consists of 15 residues. CDR1 is SGHDT, CDR2 YYEEEE, per germline. CDR3 in amino acids: CASSTIGQTNEKLFF. As DNA, the CDR3 is TGTGCCAGCAGCACTATCGGGCAGACGAATGAAAAACTGTTTTTT.

V usage is TRBV2 and J usage is TRBJ2-7; TRBD1 matches at 10 bases. The junction had 10 bases not matched to a gene; V was cut back by 8 bases and J by 6 bases. The CDR3 spans 14 residues. Germline V gives CDR1 SNHLY, CDR2 FYNNEI. The CDR3 DNA reads TGTGCCAGCGAAACCGGGACAGGGGCACCCGAGCAGTACTTC. As protein: CASETGTGAPEQYF.

V and J are TRBV6-1 and TRBJ1-5; 9 bases are a match to TRBD1. Trimming took 4 bases from V and 9 from J; bases not matched to a gene: 13. CDR1 MNHNS and CDR2 SASEGT come from the germline V gene. This CDR3 comprises 16 residues. CDR3: CASSAYDRGSLGPQHF. As DNA, the CDR3 is TGTGCCAGCAGTGCCTATGACAGGGGGTCCTTGGGGCCCCAGCATTTT.

The V gene is TRBV12-3 or TRBV12-4, the J gene TRBJ1-3; D not resolved. Trimming removed 6 bases at V and 4 bases at J, with 10 bases between. The CDR3 has 13 amino acids. This chain's CDR3 is CASRFKGGNTIYF. Written as DNA, the CDR3 is TGTGCCAGCAGATTCAAGGGAGGAAACACCATATATTTT.

The chain uses TRBV28 and TRBJ2-3, with D maybe TRBD2 (5 bases). The V end lost 3 bases, the J end lost 2 bases, and 12 bases lay between the germline ends. The germline V gene has CDR1 MDHEN and CDR2 SYDVKM. The CDR3 is made up of 15 amino acids. CDR3 in amino acids: CASSFRGSSTDTQYF. Written as DNA, the CDR3 is TGTGCCAGCAGTTTCCGGGGAAGTTCCACAGATACGCAGTATTTT.

The chain employs TRBV25-1 and TRBJ2-1; maybe TRBD2 (6 bases). Germline V lookup: CDR1 MGHDK, CDR2 SYGVNS. This CDR3 is 15 amino acids long. The ends were cut back, 4 bases at V and 10 bases at J, with 20 bases in the middle. The CDR3, as DNA: TGTGCCAGCAGTGCCCCGGGACCCGCGGGGTACGAGCAGTTCTTC. It specifies CASSAPGPAGYEQFF.

J is TRBJ2-2 and V is TRBV12-5; 7 nucleotides match TRBD1. Losses at the gene ends were 0 bases for V and 7 bases for J; bases not matched to a gene: 11. Germline V gives CDR1 LGHNT, CDR2 FRNRAP. This CDR3 has 17 amino acids. DNA of the CDR3: TGTGCTAGTGGTTTGGTACTAGGGCAGGGGGTCATCGGGGAGCTGTTTTTT. This translates into CASGLVLGQGVIGELFF. Based on the CDR3 plus reference TRBV12-5 and TRBJ2-2, the full variable domain is DARVTQTPRHKVTEMGQEVTMRCQPILGHNTVFWYRQTMMQGLELLAYFRNRAPLDDSGMPKDRFSAEMPDATLATLKIQPSEPRDSAVYFCASGLVLGQGVIGELFFGEGSRLTVL.

The chain employs TRBV6-5 and TRBJ2-5, with D perhaps matching TRBD1 (6 bases). Trimming cost V 5 bases and J 1 base, with 14 bases left between them. The germline CDR1 and CDR2 sequences are MNHEY and SVGAGI. The CDR3 loop spans 15 amino acids. CDR3 bases: TGTGCCAGCAGTCTCGGAAGGGGGACCCAAGAGACCCAGTACTTC. Protein: CASSLGRGTQETQYF.

This chain joins TRBV30 and TRBJ1-1, with D tentatively TRBD1 (6 bases). Trimming stripped 2 bases from V and 4 bases from J, with 14 bases between. CDR1 is GTSNPN, CDR2 SVGIG, per germline (reference sequence). The CDR3 covers 14 residues. CDR3 protein: CAWSLQGTRTEAFF. CDR3 sequence (DNA): TGTGCCTGGAGTCTCCAGGGGACCCGCACTGAAGCTTTCTTT.

This clone was counted between two and nine times. J is TRBJ1-4 and V is TRBV28; 7 nucleotides align to TRBD1. V shed 6 bases, J shed 8 bases, and the junction held 9 bases outside the gene matches. This CDR3 comprises 14 residues. Germline V gene lookup returns CDR1 MDHEN and CDR2 SYDVKM. CDR3: CASSPQGDWEKLFF. As DNA, the CDR3 is TGTGCCAGCAGCCCTCAGGGGGATTGGGAAAAACTGTTTTTT.

The rearrangement uses TRBV28 and TRBJ2-4, with 7 bases matching TRBD1. Germline lookup yields CDR1 MDHEN and CDR2 SYDVKM. Trimming removed 5 bases from V and 8 bases from J; junction bases left unmatched: 6. This CDR3 is 13 amino acids long. CDR3 nucleotide sequence: TGTGCCAGCAGTCTGACAGGGCGGGACATTCAGTACTTC. Its protein is CASSLTGRDIQYF.

The genes are TRBV10-2 and TRBJ1-2, with D uncertain. Germline-derived CDR1 and CDR2 are WSHSY and SAAADI. V lost 10 bases to trimming and J lost 8 bases, with 26 bases between them. The CDR3 is made up of 15 amino acids. The CDR3 loop is CAKTSETRSGRGYTF. In DNA, the CDR3 is TGCGCCAAGACCTCTGAGACCCGCAGCGGGAGAGGCTACACCTTC.

This chain joins TRBV5-4 and TRBJ1-2, with a possible D match to TRBD1 (6 bases). V was pared by 4 bases and J by 2 bases, with 12 bases between. The CDR3 runs 14 residues. Germline loops: CDR1 SGHNT, CDR2 YYREEE (reference sequence). CDR3 amino acids: CASSPGVLNYGYTF. The CDR3 DNA reads as TGTGCCAGCAGCCCAGGGGTGCTAAACTATGGCTACACCTTC.

J is TRBJ2-3 and V is TRBV7-9; 7 bases align to TRBD2. Trimming took 5 bases from V and 3 from J; bases not matched to a gene: 14. The CDR3 spans 17 residues. Germline values: CDR1 SEHNR, CDR2 FQNEAQ (reference sequence). In nucleotides, the CDR3 is TGTGCCAGCAGCGCCGGGCTAGGCTACGGGGGGACAGATACGCAGTATTTT. It translates to CASSAGLGYGGTDTQYF.

V gene TRBV7-9 combines with J gene TRBJ1-5; D is unresolved. This CDR3 has 18 amino acids. Germline CDR1 reads SEHNR; CDR2 reads FQNEAQ (reference sequence). V was clipped by 5 bases and J by 10 bases, with 30 bases between them. For the CDR3, the DNA is TGTGCCAGCAGCCCCGGGAAGGGCCCCCTCTTGATAGTAGGCCCCCAGCATTTT. It translates to CASSPGKGPLLIVGPQHF.